This T cell receptor (beta chain) was found in a study of T cells after yellow fever vaccination. For this clonotype: Its antigen is not identified.

Study-wide results and limits: Weaker, the secondary response peaked sooner, at day 5 versus 15. CD4 and CD8 compartments shared a small share of clonotypes. Among primary-vaccination clones, most reappeared after the booster, at 96% for CD4 and roughly 90% for CD8.

As TCR cDNA was made by 5'RACE template switching, a universal primer site and UMIs were added. TCRdb re-called the 5' RACE reads through MiXCR, storing one row per CDR3 protein. The data contain just under 600,000 distinct CDR3 sequences, about 14% of them singletons. CDR1 is LGHNA, CDR2 YSLEER, per germline. V lost 0 bases and J 6 bases, leaving 15 bases between the germline ends. The CDR3 length is 15 residues. The V gene is TRBV4-3, the J gene TRBJ2-7, with D perhaps being TRBD1 or TRBD2 (6 bases each). This clonotype originated in a man between 25 and 39 years old who received the YFV17D yellow fever vaccine. The sequenced sample was PBMCs, obtained on the day of the yellow fever booster vaccination. The CDR3 loop is CASSQDRRLGGEQYF. CDR3 DNA sequence: TGCGCCAGCAGCCAAGATCGGCGACTAGGGGGCGAGCAGTACTTC.